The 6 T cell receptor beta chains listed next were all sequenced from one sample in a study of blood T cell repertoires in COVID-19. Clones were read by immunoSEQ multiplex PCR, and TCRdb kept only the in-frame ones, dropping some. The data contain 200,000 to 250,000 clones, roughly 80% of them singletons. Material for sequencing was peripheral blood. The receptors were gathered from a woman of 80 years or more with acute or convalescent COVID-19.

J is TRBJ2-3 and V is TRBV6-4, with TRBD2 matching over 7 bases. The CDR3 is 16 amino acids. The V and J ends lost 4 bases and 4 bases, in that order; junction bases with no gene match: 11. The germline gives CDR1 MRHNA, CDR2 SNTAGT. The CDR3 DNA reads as TGTGCCAGCAGTGTGTGGGGTAGCGGGCTACCAGATACGCAGTATTTT. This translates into CASSVWGSGLPDTQYF.

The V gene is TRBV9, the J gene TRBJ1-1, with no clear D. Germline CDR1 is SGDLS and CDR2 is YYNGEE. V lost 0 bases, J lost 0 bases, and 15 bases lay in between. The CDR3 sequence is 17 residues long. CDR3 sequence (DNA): TGTGCCAGCAGCGTAGGGGATTCGCCGGGGATGAACACTGAAGCTTTCTTT. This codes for CASSVGDSPGMNTEAFF.

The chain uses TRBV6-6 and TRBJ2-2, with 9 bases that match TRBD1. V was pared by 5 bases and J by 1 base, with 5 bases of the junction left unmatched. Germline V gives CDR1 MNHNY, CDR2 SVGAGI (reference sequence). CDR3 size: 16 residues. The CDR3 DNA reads TGTGCCAGCAGTCTCCGGACAGGGGTGAACACCGGGGAGCTGTTTTTT. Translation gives CASSLRTGVNTGELFF.

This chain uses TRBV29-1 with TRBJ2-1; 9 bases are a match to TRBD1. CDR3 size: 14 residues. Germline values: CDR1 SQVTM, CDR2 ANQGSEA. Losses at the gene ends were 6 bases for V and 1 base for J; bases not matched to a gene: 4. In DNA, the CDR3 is TGCAGCGTAGAACAGGGGGCGTCCTACAATGAGCAGTTCTTC. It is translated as CSVEQGASYNEQFF.

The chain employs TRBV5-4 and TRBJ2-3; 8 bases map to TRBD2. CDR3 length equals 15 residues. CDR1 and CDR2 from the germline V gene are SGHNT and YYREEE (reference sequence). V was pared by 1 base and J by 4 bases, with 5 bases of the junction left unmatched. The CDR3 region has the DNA TGTGCCAGCAGCTTGTTTTCGGGAGGGGCAGATACGCAGTATTTT. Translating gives CASSLFSGGADTQYF. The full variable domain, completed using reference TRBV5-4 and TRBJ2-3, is ETGVTQSPTHLIKTRGQQVTLRCSSQSGHNTVSWYQQALGQGPQFIFQYYREEENGRGNFPPRFSGLQFPNYSSELNVNALELDDSALYLCASSLFSGGADTQYFGPGTRLTVL.

CDR3 nucleotide sequence: TGTGCCAGCAGGGGATCTAGCGGGGGTACGAACACCGGGGAGCTGTTTTTT. Protein product: CASRGSSGGTNTGELFF. The chain couples TRBV9 to TRBJ2-2; TRBD2 matches 10 bases. Germline CDR1 and CDR2: SGDLS and YYNGEE. CDR3 length: 17 residues. The V segment lost 5 bases and the J segment 0 bases; nucleotides outside the gene matches: 7.